The rows below give T cell receptor beta chains drawn from one sample of a study of blood T cell repertoires in COVID-19. Repertoires were generated with immunoSEQ multiplex PCR, while TCRdb's copy carries only in-frame clones and drops some. The table includes around 250,000 clones, almost 85% detected once. Sequencing used peripheral blood. These receptors all come from a man aged 50 or older with active or convalescent COVID-19. CDR3s include the opening cysteine and the closing phenylalanine or tryptophan. A D gene is named only where the DNA matches it firmly. Rows give clone size only sometimes, using once, few, many, or a class for an expanded clone.

d_call,j_call,clone_size,v_call,cdr3_nt,cdr3_aa
TRBD2,TRBJ2-7,few,TRBV5-1,TGCGCCAGCAGCATAGGGACTAGCGGGAATTACGAGCAGTACTTC,CASSIGTSGNYEQYF
-,TRBJ1-1,-,TRBV5-1,TGCGCCAGCAGCGAAACAGGAAACACTGAAGCTTTCTTT,CASSETGNTEAFF
-,TRBJ1-2,-,TRBV9,TGTGCCAGCAGCGCAGGTAGAGCGGGGAACTATGGCTACACCTTC,CASSAGRAGNYGYTF
TRBD1,TRBJ1-4,-,TRBV7-9,TGTGCCAGCAGGGCAAGCCGGGACAGAAATGAAAAACTGTTTTTT,CASRASRDRNEKLFF
TRBD1,TRBJ1-6,-,TRBV28,TGTGCCAGCAGAAAGGCGGCAGGGGGCGCGGATAATTCACCCCTCCACTTT,CASRKAAGGADNSPLHF
TRBD1,TRBJ1-2,-,TRBV12-5,TGTGCTAGTGGTACTCGGGACAGGGGGAACTATGGCTACACCTTC,CASGTRDRGNYGYTF
TRBD1,TRBJ2-7,-,TRBV7-9,TGTGCCAGCCAGGGGGTAGGAGAGCAGTACTTC,CASQGVGEQYF
TRBD2,TRBJ2-2,-,TRBV5-4,TGTGCCAGCAGCTTGGCCCGGCTAGCGGGAGCTGGTTCCGGGGAGCTGTTTTTT,CASSLARLAGAGSGELFF
-,TRBJ1-1,-,TRBV10-3,TGTGCCATCACGAGAGGGGAGGGGAACACTGAAGCTTTCTTT,CAITRGEGNTEAFF
TRBD1,TRBJ2-3,-,TRBV6-2/TRBV6-3,TGTGCCAGCAGTTACCCCGAACTGGACAGGGGCGAATTCTCCACAGATACGCAGTATTTT,CASSYPELDRGEFSTDTQYF
TRBD1,TRBJ2-2,-,TRBV19,TGTGCCGGCCGGGACAGAGGTCCGACCGGGGAGCTGTTTTTT,CAGRDRGPTGELFF
-,TRBJ1-2,-,TRBV30,TGTGCCTGGACCCCCTCTCCCGGGGAAAGTGAAAACTATGGCTACACCTTC,CAWTPSPGESENYGYTF
-,TRBJ1-6,-,TRBV5-4,TGTGCCAGCAGTCTCGGGGGGGTGGATTCACCCCTCCACTTT,CASSLGGVDSPLHF
TRBD1,TRBJ2-5,once,TRBV6-5,TGTGCCAGCAGTAGGACAGGGAAGGCTTTGGAGACCCAGTACTTC,CASSRTGKALETQYF
TRBD2,TRBJ2-2,-,TRBV11-2,TGTGCCAGCAGCTTAAGGGGACTAGCGGGAGTCGGGGAGCTGTTTTTT,CASSLRGLAGVGELFF
-,TRBJ2-6,-,TRBV29-1,TGCAGCGTTGAAGATGCAGAGGGCTCTGGGGCCAACGTCCTGACTTTC,CSVEDAEGSGANVLTF
TRBD1,TRBJ2-3,many,TRBV27,TGTGCCAGCAGTACAGCCGGGACAGATGCAGATACGCAGTATTTT,CASSTAGTDADTQYF
-,TRBJ2-3,-,TRBV6-5,TGTGCCAGCAGTTACTCGCCGCGGTCCGCAGATACGCAGTATTTT,CASSYSPRSADTQYF
TRBD2,TRBJ2-7,-,TRBV6-6,TGTGCCAGCAAGACTAGCGGGAGGTCCTACGAGCAGTACTTC,CASKTSGRSYEQYF
-,TRBJ1-1,-,TRBV28,TGTGCCAGCATTTCCGAGGCTGGACAGAACACTGAAGCTTTCTTT,CASISEAGQNTEAFF
-,TRBJ2-5,-,TRBV14,TGTGCCAGCTCCCAAGTGTTTGAGGCCCAGTACTTC,CASSQVFEAQYF
TRBD2,TRBJ2-3,-,TRBV6-5,TGTGCCACCCGACTAGCGGTAAGCACAGATACGCAGTATTTT,CATRLAVSTDTQYF
TRBD2,TRBJ2-4,once,TRBV19,TGTGCCAGTACCAGATGGGCTAGCGGGAAGAAAAACATTCAGTACTTC,CASTRWASGKKNIQYF
TRBD2,TRBJ2-2,-,TRBV29-1,TGCAGCGTCATTCTAGCGGAACTCACCGGGGAGCTGTTTTTT,CSVILAELTGELFF
-,TRBJ1-5,-,TRBV7-8,TGTGCCAGCACGTCTGTGGGGGGGCCTAATCAGCCCCAGCATTTT,CASTSVGGPNQPQHF
-,TRBJ1-1,-,TRBV2,TGTGCCAGCAGTGAAACAGTGCCGCGGGGGGTCACTGAAGCTTTCTTT,CASSETVPRGVTEAFF
TRBD1,TRBJ2-7,few,TRBV7-9,TGTGCCAGCAGCTTAGCGGGGACAGGGACCTACGAGCAGTACTTC,CASSLAGTGTYEQYF
TRBD1,TRBJ1-2,-,TRBV5-1,TGCGCCAGCAGCGTGGACAGGGGTGAGGAGGGCTACACCTTC,CASSVDRGEEGYTF
-,TRBJ2-7,once,TRBV2,TGTGCCAGCAGTGGACAGAGCTACGAGCAGTACTTC,CASSGQSYEQYF
TRBD2,TRBJ2-7,-,TRBV19,TGTGCCAGTAGTCCAGGACTAGCGGGAGGGTCCTACGAGCAGTACTTC,CASSPGLAGGSYEQYF
-,TRBJ1-1,-,TRBV27,TGTGCCAGCAGATCTATCGCCCCGAACACTGAAGCTTTCTTT,CASRSIAPNTEAFF
TRBD1,TRBJ1-1,-,TRBV4-3,TGCGCCAGCAGCCCTATTGGACAGGGGGGGGCTTTCTTT,CASSPIGQGGAFF
-,TRBJ2-5,once,TRBV15,TGTGCCACCAGCAGGGTGGCTAGTCAAGAGACCCAGTACTTC,CATSRVASQETQYF
-,TRBJ2-2,-,TRBV4-3,TGCGCCAGCAGCCAAACGTTCGGAGCGGGTGGCGCCGGGGAGCTGTTTTTT,CASSQTFGAGGAGELFF
-,TRBJ2-1,-,TRBV7-8,TGTGCCAGCAGCTTAGGGGGCCTACTCACCTACAATGAGCAGTTCTTC,CASSLGGLLTYNEQFF
-,TRBJ1-4,-,TRBV12-3/TRBV12-4,TGTGCCAGCAGTCCGGGGGGGGGTGAAAAACTGTTTTTT,CASSPGGGEKLFF